These 25 T cell receptor beta chains were all obtained from the same sample, sequenced in a study of blood T cell repertoires in COVID-19. Repertoires were generated with immunoSEQ multiplex PCR, while TCRdb's copy carries only in-frame clones and drops some. The table lists about 62,000 clones, around 87% of them singletons. Material for sequencing was peripheral blood. The receptors were sampled from a woman aged 55 to 70 with COVID-19, enrolled during active disease.

The chain recombines TRBV30 with TRBJ2-7; D gene unclear. The CDR3 is made up of 12 amino acids. Deletions cut 2 bases from V and 0 bases from J, with 5 bases between. Germline V gene lookup returns CDR1 GTSNPN and CDR2 SVGIG (reference sequence). CDR3 amino acids: CAWSHSSYEQYF. DNA of the CDR3: TGTGCCTGGAGTCACAGCTCCTACGAGCAGTACTTC.

The table lists this clone with a count of one. The chain carries TRBV6-5 and TRBJ1-4; D may be TRBD1 (5 bases). CDR1 and CDR2 from the germline V gene are MNHEY and SVGAGI. This CDR3 has 13 residues. V was shortened by 6 bases and J by 5 bases, with 10 bases between the two germline ends. The CDR3 spells CASSSGRNEKLFF. The DNA for the CDR3 is TGTGCCAGCAGCTCAGGGCGCAATGAAAAACTGTTTTTT.

This chain links TRBV6-5 with TRBJ2-1; D is unresolved. Germline-derived CDR1 and CDR2 are MNHEY and SVGAGI. The CDR3 loop spans 11 amino acids. Trimming left V 6 bases short and J 5 bases short, with 5 bases between. CDR3 loop: CASSRNNEQFF. CDR3 coding DNA: TGTGCCAGCAGCAGGAACAATGAGCAGTTCTTC.

The chain recombines TRBV6-4 with TRBJ2-2, with 11 bases aligning to TRBD2. From germline, CDR1 is MRHNA and CDR2 SNTAGT. The CDR3 is 14 amino acids. V lost 6 bases and J lost 4; bases outside the gene matches: 1. Written as DNA, the CDR3 is TGTGCCAGCAGAGGACTAGCGGGCACCGGGGAGCTGTTTTTT. Residues: CASRGLAGTGELFF.

CDR3 DNA sequence: TGTGCCAGCTCTCTCAGGGTAATCGGAAACACCATATATTTT. As protein: CASSLRVIGNTIYF. The chain employs TRBV18 and TRBJ1-3; maybe TRBD1 (5 bases). Trimming stripped 6 bases from V and 4 bases from J, with 13 bases between. CDR1 and CDR2 from the germline V gene are KGHSH and LQKENI. This CDR3 is 14 amino acids long.

The chain combines TRBV4-2 with TRBJ2-7; no definite D call. The CDR3 has 14 residues. With 0 bases removed from V and 4 bases from J, the gap between germline ends came to 10 bases. The V gene's germline CDR1 is LGHNA and CDR2 YNFKEQ. The chain's CDR3 is CASSQERQRYEQYF. Here the CDR3 DNA reads TGTGCCAGCAGCCAAGAGAGGCAGAGGTACGAGCAGTACTTC.

V is TRBV9 and J is TRBJ2-2; 12 bases are shared with TRBD2. V gave up 2 bases and J gave up 4 bases; unmatched junction bases: 3. CDR1 is SGDLS and CDR2 is YYNGEE in the germline V gene. The CDR3 is 16 amino acids. The CDR3 protein is CASSVRLAGVTGELFF. The CDR3 DNA reads TGTGCCAGCAGCGTTAGACTAGCGGGAGTCACCGGGGAGCTGTTTTTT. The whole variable domain, remainder taken from reference TRBV9 and TRBJ2-2, is DSGVTQTPKHLITATGQRVTLRCSPRSGDLSVYWYQQSLDQGLQFLIQYYNGEERAKGNILERFSAQQFPDLHSELNLSSLELGDSALYFCASSVRLAGVTGELFFGEGSRLTVL.

The genes are TRBV28 and TRBJ1-4; 10 bases are a match to TRBD1. The CDR3 length is 15 residues. In germline, CDR1 is MDHEN, CDR2 SYDVKM. Germline trimming cut 2 bases from V and 8 bases from J; bases unmatched to any gene: 5. CDR3: CASSLGTGVGEKLFF. The CDR3 nucleotides read TGTGCCAGCAGTTTAGGGACAGGGGTCGGGGAAAAACTGTTTTTT.

This clone was seen a handful of times. The rearrangement links TRBV25-1 to TRBJ2-7; unclear D gene. Germline V gene sequence: CDR1 MGHDK, CDR2 SYGVNS. Trimming pared 10 bases from V and 1 base from J, leaving 5 bases between. This CDR3 is 10 amino acids long. CDR3 sequence: CATYSYEQYF. The CDR3 DNA follows: TGTGCCACCTATTCCTACGAGCAGTACTTC.

Points on this clone: Other DNA sequences in this sample translate to the same CDR3. The J gene is TRBJ1-5, the V gene TRBV3-1 (or the pseudogene TRBV3-2); D uncertain. CDR1 is LGHDT, CDR2 YNNKEL, per germline (reference sequence). The CDR3 totals 14 residues. The ends were cut back, 4 bases at V and 2 bases at J, with 9 bases in the middle. The CDR3 spells CASSPAGGNQPQHF. The DNA for the CDR3 is TGTGCCAGCAGCCCCGCCGGGGGCAATCAGCCCCAGCATTTT.

This clone was detected only once. This CDR3 reads CASSLRPRGGSYNSPLHF. DNA for the CDR3: TGTGCCAGCAGTTTAAGACCGAGAGGGGGCTCCTATAATTCACCCCTCCACTTT. The V call is TRBV28, the J call TRBJ1-6, with D possibly being TRBD1 (6 bases). Per the germline V gene, CDR1 is MDHEN and CDR2 is SYDVKM. CDR3 length: 18 residues. Trimming took 2 bases from V and 0 from J, leaving 14 bases between them.

This clone was counted a few times. J is TRBJ1-2 and V is TRBV19; 8 nucleotides agree with TRBD1. Trimming cost V 8 bases and J 12 bases; bases outside gene matches: 8. CDR1 is LNHDA and CDR2 is SQIVND in the germline V gene (reference sequence). This CDR3 region has 11 residues. CDR3 loop: CASLGQGWHTF. The DNA for the CDR3 is TGTGCCAGTCTAGGACAGGGTTGGCACACCTTC.

The DNA of the CDR3 is TGTGCCAGCAGCTACACCCGGGGGTTGACGGAGACCCAGTACTTC. Translation gives CASSYTRGLTETQYF. The chain carries TRBV11-2 and TRBJ2-5, with D possibly matching TRBD2 (6 bases). Germline CDR1 reads SGHAT; CDR2 reads FQNNGV. This CDR3 is built from 15 residues. V was shortened by 4 bases and J by 5 bases, with 17 bases between the two germline ends.

This clone was detected a few times. J is TRBJ1-2 and V is TRBV28; 7 positions agree with TRBD1. This CDR3 has 14 amino acids. V trimming: 5 bases; J trimming: 4 bases; junction bases outside the gene matches: 7. The germline gives CDR1 MDHEN, CDR2 SYDVKM. This chain's CDR3 is CASSPAGGTYGYTF. The CDR3 DNA sequence: TGTGCCAGCAGTCCGGCAGGGGGGACCTATGGCTACACCTTC.

The V gene is TRBV4-2, the J gene TRBJ1-3; 8 bases map to TRBD1. Losses at the gene ends were 3 bases for V and 0 bases for J; bases not matched to a gene: 16. CDR3 length equals 20 residues. Germline V gene lookup returns CDR1 LGHNA and CDR2 YNFKEQ. CDR3 DNA sequence: TGTGCCAGCAGCCACTACCGGGCAGGGACAGGTCGAGCCTCTGGAAACACCATATATTTT. It yields the protein CASSHYRAGTGRASGNTIYF.

This clone was recorded only once. The chain employs TRBV6-4 and TRBJ1-1; the match to TRBD1 covers 12 bases. After removal of 4 bases from V and 3 bases from J, the junction contained 9 bases not matched to a gene. Per germline, CDR1 MRHNA and CDR2 SNTAGT. The CDR3 is 17 amino acids. Here the CDR3 reads CASSAVAGTGGDTEAFF. In nucleotides, the CDR3 is TGTGCCAGCAGTGCCGTGGCCGGGACAGGGGGCGACACTGAAGCTTTCTTT.

The genes are TRBV5-1 and TRBJ2-5, with a possible D match to TRBD2 (7 bases). The CDR3 sequence is 16 residues long. V was shortened by 3 bases and J by 5 bases, with 20 bases between the two germline ends. In germline, CDR1 is SGHRS, CDR2 YFSETQ. In DNA, the CDR3 is TGCGCCAGCAGCTCTAGTCGGGGGGCGCGGGATGAGACCCAGTACTTC. This gives the protein CASSSSRGARDETQYF.

This clone was observed a single time. V and J are TRBV11-2 and TRBJ1-2; D gene uncertain. Germline CDR1 reads SGHAT; CDR2 reads FQNNGV. The CDR3 extends over 14 amino acids. The V and J ends lost 0 bases and 5 bases respectively, with 10 bases between them. CDR3 in amino acids: CASSLDWAGYGYTF. For the CDR3, the DNA is TGTGCCAGCAGCTTAGACTGGGCGGGTTATGGCTACACCTTC.

The chain recombines TRBV5-4 with TRBJ1-2; possible D gene TRBD1, 6 bases. Per germline, CDR1 SGHNT and CDR2 YYREEE (reference sequence). This CDR3 region has 14 residues. V lost 0 bases and J lost 4, with 10 bases in between. The CDR3 here is CASSLDRVGYGYTF. Here the CDR3 DNA reads TGTGCCAGCAGCTTGGACAGGGTTGGCTATGGCTACACCTTC.

The chain recombines TRBV30 with TRBJ1-2, with D maybe TRBD1 (5 bases). Trimming removed 0 bases at V and 8 bases at J, with 13 bases between. The V gene's germline CDR1 is GTSNPN and CDR2 SVGIG (reference sequence). This CDR3 contains 13 residues. CDR3 amino acids: CAWSVTSGHGYTF. CDR3 nucleotide sequence: TGTGCCTGGAGTGTCACCTCAGGGCACGGCTACACCTTC.

This clone was seen once. The chain recombines TRBV5-1 with TRBJ2-7; 9 positions match TRBD2. This CDR3 comprises 14 residues. The J segment lost 6 bases and the V segment lost 3 bases, leaving 7 bases of the junction unmatched. Germline assignment: CDR1 SGHRS and CDR2 YFSETQ. CDR3 region: CASSSAGLASEQYF. The CDR3 nucleotides are TGCGCCAGCAGCTCAGCGGGACTAGCCTCCGAGCAGTACTTC.

This rearrangement joins TRBV7-2 to TRBJ2-1, with no clear D. CDR1 and CDR2 from the germline V gene are SGHTA and FQGNSA. The CDR3 totals 14 residues. V lost 1 base and J lost 0, with 4 bases in between. CDR3 nucleotides: TGTGCCAGCAGCTTAGGGAGCTCCTACAATGAGCAGTTCTTC. This sequence encodes CASSLGSSYNEQFF.

This sequence joins TRBV6-2 or TRBV6-3 and TRBJ2-7, with 12 bases fitting TRBD2. The CDR3 covers 14 residues. V lost 4 bases to trimming and J lost 5 bases; unmatched junction nucleotides: 3. Germline V gene lookup returns CDR1 MNHEY and CDR2 SVGEGT. The CDR3 DNA is TGTGCCAGCAGTTGGACTAGCGGGAAAGACGAGCAGTACTTC. It translates to CASSWTSGKDEQYF.

This clone was seen repeatedly, ten times or more. The rearrangement uses TRBV24-1 and TRBJ2-1; a possible D gene is TRBD1 (5 bases). CDR3 length equals 16 residues. V was cut by 1 base and J by 0 bases, with 9 bases left in between. Per the germline V gene, CDR1 is KGHDR and CDR2 is SFDVKD. CDR3 loop: CATSDFRQSSYNEQFF. CDR3 nucleotide sequence: TGTGCCACCAGTGATTTTCGACAGAGCTCCTACAATGAGCAGTTCTTC.

The CDR3 loop reads CASAGTGGYEQYF. Here the CDR3 DNA reads TGTGCCAGTGCCGGGACAGGGGGCTACGAGCAGTACTTC. V usage is TRBV12-3 or TRBV12-4 and J usage is TRBJ2-7, with 11 bases matching TRBD1. The V segment lost 9 bases and the J segment 3 bases; nucleotides outside the gene matches: 4. The CDR3 runs to 13 residues.